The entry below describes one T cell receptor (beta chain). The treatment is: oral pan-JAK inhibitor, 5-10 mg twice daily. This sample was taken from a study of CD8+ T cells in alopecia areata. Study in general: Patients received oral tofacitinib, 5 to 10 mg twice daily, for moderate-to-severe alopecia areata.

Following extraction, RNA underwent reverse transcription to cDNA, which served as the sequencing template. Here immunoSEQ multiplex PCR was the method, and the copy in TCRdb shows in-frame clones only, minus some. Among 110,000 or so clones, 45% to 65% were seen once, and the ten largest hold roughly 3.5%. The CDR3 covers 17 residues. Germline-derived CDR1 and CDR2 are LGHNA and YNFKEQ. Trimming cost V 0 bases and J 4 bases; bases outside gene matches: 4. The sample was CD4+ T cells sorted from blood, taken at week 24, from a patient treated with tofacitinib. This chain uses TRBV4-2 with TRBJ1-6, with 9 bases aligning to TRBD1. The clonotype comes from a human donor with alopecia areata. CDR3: CASSQDDGQGYNSPLHF. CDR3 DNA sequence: TGTGCCAGCAGCCAAGATGACGGACAGGGGTATAATTCACCCCTCCACTTT.